This TCR beta chain was recovered during a study of shared clonotypes between healthy human individuals. Of note for this clone: Its antigen is undetermined.

Notes on the study in general: As a rule, naive subsets had a larger estimated richness than memory subsets.

Profiled with immunoSEQ multiplex PCR; TCRdb holds only in-frame clones, not every one. The profile shows approximately 1.4 million clones, 95% to 99% of them singletons. The split of CD4+ cells yielded CD45RA+ naive and CD45RA-negative memory subsets. CDR1 is SGHNT, CDR2 YYREEE, per germline (reference sequence). This CDR3 contains 15 residues. Germline trimming cut 0 bases from V and 6 bases from J; bases unmatched to any gene: 5. The chain links TRBV5-4 to TRBJ2-7; 11 positions match TRBD2. Sequenced: naive CD4+ T cells sorted from blood. The subset was: CD45RA+ positively selected. The source is a man younger than 45 in good health. The CDR3 here is CASSLASSGRTEQYF. The CDR3 DNA sequence: TGTGCCAGCAGCTTGGCGTCTAGCGGGAGGACCGAGCAGTACTTC.